The 32 T cell receptor beta chains below were found in one sample sequenced in a study of spatial heterogeneity in lung cancer (dated by TCRdb to the late 2010s). Study-level results and caveats: The tumor nonsynonymous mutation count correlated with the number of expanded alpha and beta TCRs within the tumor.

The receptor library was made with 5' RACE. For sequencing, a NextSeq 500 was employed. The public reads were quality trimmed at Q25 with fastp and then assembled into clones with MiXCR by TCRdb, keeping productive beta chains. Records with the same CDR3 protein are collapsed into one entry carrying the most frequent genes and DNA. This sample holds roughly 290 distinct CDR3 sequences; 29% were observed only once. The ten largest clones add up to roughly a fifth of the sample. The antigens for these receptors are not known. The meaning of the sample's time point label: sample taken at primary tumor resection. This material consisted of lung tumor tissue, taken at surgery. All receptors derive from a male donor with early-stage non-small cell lung cancer.

By proportion, this clonotype is hyperexpanded. The library was prepared for alpha chains; this beta chain is a stray read, so its frequency means little. This sequence joins TRBV13 and TRBJ1-2, with unresolved D. The CDR3 totals 14 residues. Trimming removed 5 bases from V and 4 bases from J, with 14 bases in between. From germline, CDR1 is PRHDT and CDR2 FYEKMQ (reference sequence). This CDR3 reads CASSPQTFLYGYTF. For the CDR3, the DNA is TGTGCCAGCAGCCCTCAGACATTTCTCTATGGCTACACCTTC.

In regard to this clonotype: Being off target in a library aimed at alpha chains, this beta chain has a size of little meaning. The gene calls are TRBV7-9 and TRBJ2-7; TRBD2 is a possible D gene (6 bases). Trimming removed 5 bases from V and 4 bases from J, with 15 bases in between. Per germline, CDR1 SEHNR and CDR2 FQNEAQ (reference sequence). The CDR3 has 14 amino acids. This CDR3 reads CASSPGGTSYEQYF. As DNA, the CDR3 is TGTGCCAGCAGCCCCGGGGGTACAAGTTACGAGCAGTACTTC.

To note about this clonotype: This beta chain is off target for a library built for alpha chains, so its abundance means little. The rearrangement uses TRBV29-1 and TRBJ2-7, with D perhaps TRBD1 or TRBD2 (6 bases each). Germline CDR1 SQVTM, CDR2 ANQGSEA. V lost 4 bases and J 7 bases, leaving 14 bases between the germline ends. CDR3 length: 12 amino acids. CDR3 residues: CSVGWGAGEQYF. CDR3 nucleotides: TGCAGCGTTGGATGGGGGGCTGGGGAGCAGTACTTC.

This clonotype was detected only a few times. With the library built for alpha chains, this beta chain is off target and its frequency is not meaningful. This chain uses TRBV11-3 with TRBJ2-2; 8 bases agree with TRBD2. Trimming took 0 bases from V and 4 from J; bases not matched to a gene: 1. The CDR3 contains 15 residues. Germline loops: CDR1 SGHNT, CDR2 YENEEA. CDR3 residues: CASSLDGRATGELFF. CDR3 bases: TGTGCCAGCAGCTTAGACGGGAGGGCCACCGGGGAGCTGTTTTTT.

Of note for this clonotype: This beta chain lies outside the target of a library built for alpha chains; its clone size means little. The rearrangement uses TRBV28 and TRBJ2-5; a possible D gene is TRBD2 (5 bases). Germline-derived CDR1 and CDR2 are MDHEN and SYDVKM. V was shortened by 6 bases and J by 0 bases, with 17 bases between the two germline ends. The CDR3 is made up of 16 amino acids. The CDR3 DNA follows: TGTGCCAGCAGGGCCTCGACTACTTTGTACCAAGAGACCCAGTACTTC. Translating gives CASRASTTLYQETQYF.

For this clonotype: Since it is a stray read in a library aimed at alpha chains, this beta chain has a size that is not meaningful. CDR3 residues: CASSQDWGTRIHEQFF. Written as DNA, the CDR3 is TGCGCCAGCAGCCAAGACTGGGGGACTAGGATCCATGAGCAGTTCTTC. This chain links TRBV4-3 with TRBJ2-1; TRBD2 agrees at 8 bases. The CDR3 spans 16 residues. After removal of 0 bases from V and 8 bases from J, the junction contained 9 bases not matched to a gene. Germline assignment: CDR1 LGHNA and CDR2 YSLEER.

With respect to this clonotype: This beta chain was picked up by a library intended for alpha chains and is off target, so its count carries little meaning. The CDR3: CASSRGDDRNTEAFF. In nucleotides, the CDR3 is TGCGCCAGCAGCCGTGGAGACGACAGGAACACTGAAGCTTTCTTT. V gene TRBV5-1 combines with J gene TRBJ1-1, with D tentatively TRBD1 (5 bases). V dropped 4 bases and J dropped 1 base, with 14 bases sitting between them. The germline CDR1 and CDR2 sequences are SGHRS and YFSETQ. The CDR3 length is 15 residues.

Concerning this clonotype: The limits of the CDR3 on the DNA are not certain, so only TCRdb's listed CDR3 is given. Since the library was made to target alpha chains, this beta chain is a stray read and its abundance is not meaningful. The chain combines TRBV6-5 with TRBJ2-1; the listed D gene, TRBD2, was not tested against the DNA. The V gene's germline CDR1 is MNHEY and CDR2 SVGAGI. Inclusive of both ends, the CDR3 amounts to 16 amino acids. The CDR3 region is CASSTSGLAGYNEQFF.

Remarks on this clonotype: This beta chain was picked up by a library intended for alpha chains and is off target, so its count carries little meaning. The rearrangement joins TRBV30 to TRBJ1-2; unclear D gene. The CDR3 runs to 13 residues. Germline V gene sequence: CDR1 GTSNPN, CDR2 SVGIG (reference sequence). V lost 3 bases, J lost 1 base, and 9 bases lay in between. In DNA form, the CDR3 reads TGTGCCTGGAGCGCCGACCTTAACTATGGCTACACCTTC. This gives the protein CAWSADLNYGYTF. The complete variable domain, with remaining parts taken from reference TRBV30 and TRBJ1-2, reads SQTIHQWPATLVQPVGSPLSLECTVEGTSNPNLYWYRQAAGRGLQLLFYSVGIGQISSEVPQNLSASRPQDRQFILSSKKLLLSDSGFYLCAWSADLNYGYTFGSGTRLTVV.

Points on this clonotype: The library was prepared for alpha chains; this beta chain is a stray read, so its frequency means little. The chain combines TRBV6-5 with TRBJ1-5; D not certain. Per germline, CDR1 MNHEY and CDR2 SVGAGI. The CDR3 covers 15 residues. Trimming removed 10 bases from V and 0 bases from J, with 16 bases in between. CDR3 nucleotide sequence: TGTGCCACTTGCCCGGCCCCTAATAGCAATCAGCCCCAGCATTTT. Amino acid sequence: CATCPAPNSNQPQHF.

This clonotype was found a few times. For a library built for alpha chains, this beta chain is a stray read; little rests on its size. This chain joins TRBV6-1 and TRBJ1-5, with a weak D call TRBD1 (5 bases). The CDR3 spans 14 residues. Per the germline V gene, CDR1 is MNHNS and CDR2 is SASEGT. V dropped 7 bases and J dropped 0 bases, with 10 bases sitting between them. The CDR3 coding sequence is TGTGCCAGCAAGTTCCAGGGTAGCAATCAGCCCCAGCATTTT. Protein sequence: CASKFQGSNQPQHF.

This clonotype has more than one count but fewer than ten. This beta chain is a stray read from a library made for alpha chains; its abundance is not meaningful. This rearrangement joins TRBV28 to TRBJ2-1; TRBD2 matches 8 bases. This CDR3 comprises 12 residues. V lost 4 bases, J lost 10 bases, and 3 bases stayed unmatched. Germline CDR1 reads MDHEN; CDR2 reads SYDVKM. The CDR3 protein is CASSYGLAEQFF. DNA for the CDR3: TGTGCCAGCAGTTACGGACTAGCCGAGCAGTTCTTC.

As for this clonotype: Just one base apart from a much larger clone, this may be a read error. A library prepared for alpha chains yielded this beta chain as an off-target read; its size is of little meaning. The genes are TRBV5-1 and TRBJ2-7; 8 positions match TRBD1. Looked up from germline, CDR1 is SGHRS and CDR2 is YFSETQ. CDR3 length equals 13 residues. The CDR3 protein is CASGLATGGEQYF. CDR3 nucleotide sequence: TGCGCCAGCGGCTTGGCCACAGGGGGCGAGCAGTACTTC.

This clonotype occurred a few times. With the library built for alpha chains, this beta chain is off target and its frequency is not meaningful. CDR3 region: CASSLGRGPTEAFF. CDR3 DNA: TGTGCCAGCAGTTTGGGCAGGGGGCCCACTGAAGCTTTCTTT. V gene TRBV27 combines with J gene TRBJ1-1, with 8 positions matching TRBD1. Germline CDR1 and CDR2: MNHEY and SMNVEV (reference sequence). The V segment lost 3 bases and the J segment 4 bases; nucleotides outside the gene matches: 4. The CDR3 length is 14 residues.

A remark on this clonotype: Found in a library prepared for alpha chains, this beta chain is an off-target read, and its abundance has little meaning. The chain has TRBV7-2 and TRBJ2-1; TRBD2 aligns across 8 bases. The trim removed 4 bases at V and 9 bases at J, leaving 8 bases unmatched. The CDR3 spans 14 residues. Germline V CDR1 and CDR2: SGHTA, FQGNSA. Here the CDR3 reads CASSSGLASAEQFF. CDR3 coding DNA: TGTGCCAGCAGCTCAGGACTAGCCTCCGCTGAGCAGTTCTTC.

This clonotype was seen more than once but under ten times. This beta chain turned up in a library designed for alpha chains; as an off-target read, its abundance says little. The chain joins TRBV12-3 or TRBV12-4 to TRBJ2-5; no definite D call. This CDR3 region has 13 residues. V lost 2 bases to trimming and J lost 1 base, with 5 bases between them. Here the CDR3 reads CASSLSPQETQYF. CDR3 coding DNA: TGTGCCAGCAGTTTATCACCCCAAGAGACCCAGTACTTC.

This clonotype was picked up a small number of times. Since it is a stray read in a library aimed at alpha chains, this beta chain has a size that is not meaningful. This chain joins TRBV20-1 and TRBJ2-7, with 7 bases aligning to TRBD1. This CDR3 region has 16 residues. V trimming: 0 bases; J trimming: 2 bases; junction bases outside the gene matches: 10. Germline V lookup: CDR1 DFQATT, CDR2 SNEGSKA (reference sequence). CDR3: CSARDRLTGNTYEQYF. In DNA, the CDR3 is TGCAGTGCTAGAGACCGGCTGACAGGGAACACCTACGAGCAGTACTTC.

This clonotype was seen more than once but under ten times. Because this beta chain is a stray read in a library intended to capture alpha chains, its abundance should not be given much weight. The chain couples TRBV5-4 to TRBJ2-7; D is perhaps TRBD2 (7 bases). The V gene's germline CDR1 is SGHNT and CDR2 YYREEE (reference sequence). There are 14 residues in the CDR3. V was clipped by 3 bases and J by 6 bases, with 16 bases between them. In nucleotides, the CDR3 is TGTGCCAGCAGCTCTTCTGGCGGGGGCCCCGAGCAGTACTTC. This gives the protein CASSSSGGGPEQYF. The whole variable domain, filled in from reference TRBV5-4 and TRBJ2-7, reads ETGVTQSPTHLIKTRGQQVTLRCSSQSGHNTVSWYQQALGQGPQFIFQYYREEENGRGNFPPRFSGLQFPNYSSELNVNALELDDSALYLCASSSSGGGPEQYFGPGTRLTVT.

Comment on this clonotype: This beta chain appears as a stray read in a library generated for alpha chains; its size is not informative. The gene calls are TRBV7-2 and TRBJ2-3; 8 bases align to TRBD2. The ends lost 3 bases at V and 0 bases at J; junction bases unmatched: 2. Germline values: CDR1 SGHTA, CDR2 FQGNSA. The CDR3 consists of 15 residues. This CDR3 is CASSFGLASTDTQYF. The CDR3 bases are TGTGCCAGCAGCTTCGGACTAGCTAGCACAGATACGCAGTATTTT. Supplemented by reference TRBV7-2 and TRBJ2-3, the full variable domain reads GAGVSQSPSNKVTEKGKDVELRCDPISGHTALYWYRQSLGQGLEFLIYFQGNSAPDKSGLPSDRFSAERTGGSVSTLTIQRTQQEDSAVYLCASSFGLASTDTQYFGPGTRLTVL.

This clonotype was detected a few times. This beta chain appears as a stray read in a library generated for alpha chains; its size is not informative. The CDR3 DNA sequence: TGCGCCAGCAGCCAAGATCCGGGGGACGACGAGCAGTACTTC. Protein: CASSQDPGDDEQYF. The chain joins TRBV4-1 to TRBJ2-7, with D tentatively TRBD2 (6 bases). This CDR3 has 14 residues. CDR1 is MGHRA, CDR2 YSYEKL, per germline. The V gene lost 0 bases and the J gene lost 5 bases, with 11 bases spanning the gap.

This clonotype is a singleton in its sample. Since the library was made to target alpha chains, this beta chain is a stray read and its abundance is not meaningful. The chain combines TRBV5-8 with TRBJ2-5; a possible D gene is TRBD2 (5 bases). The CDR3 has 15 amino acids. The germline V gene has CDR1 SGHTS and CDR2 YDEGEE. The V end was cut by 4 bases, the J end by 1 base, with 14 bases between. CDR3 coding DNA: TGTGCCAGCAGCCTAGCTACCAAACTCCAAGAGACCCAGTACTTC. Encoded protein: CASSLATKLQETQYF.

This clonotype was detected a few times. Little can be read into the size of this beta chain, an off-target read in a library designed for alpha chains. V usage is TRBV29-1 and J usage is TRBJ2-5; D might be TRBD2 (5 bases). Per germline, CDR1 SQVTM and CDR2 ANQGSEA. V lost 7 bases and J lost 0, with 15 bases in between. The CDR3 totals 14 residues. The CDR3: CSAPDAGNQETQYF. The CDR3 bases are TGCAGCGCTCCGGATGCCGGGAACCAAGAGACCCAGTACTTC.

This clonotype was counted only a few times. Because this beta chain is a stray read in a library intended to capture alpha chains, its abundance should not be given much weight. The chain employs TRBV29-1 and TRBJ2-7, with 10 positions matching TRBD1. Trimming at V came to 6 bases and at J to 7 bases, leaving 12 bases not matched to a gene. Germline loops: CDR1 SQVTM, CDR2 ANQGSEA. The CDR3 has 14 residues. CDR3: CSVTSGQGGVEQYF. The CDR3 bases are TGCAGCGTCACCTCAGGACAGGGGGGAGTGGAGCAGTACTTC.

This clonotype is hyperexpanded in the sample. As an off-target read in a library built for alpha chains, this beta chain has a frequency of little significance. The J gene is TRBJ2-7, the V gene TRBV20-1, with unresolved D. Per the germline V gene, CDR1 is DFQATT and CDR2 is SNEGSKA (reference sequence). The CDR3 loop spans 15 amino acids. Trimming pared 3 bases from V and 9 bases from J, leaving 24 bases between. The CDR3 bases are TGCAGTGCTAGTTCCCAATCCCAGGACCGTTCACCGCAGTACTTC. Its translation: CSASSQSQDRSPQYF.

Comment on this clonotype: This beta chain represents an off-target read in a library built for alpha chains; its size is of limited meaning. The chain recombines TRBV6-6 with TRBJ1-5; 11 positions match TRBD1. Unmatched junction bases numbered 6, after V lost 2 bases and J lost 6 bases. From germline, CDR1 is MNHNY and CDR2 SVGAGI (reference sequence). The CDR3 length is 16 residues. The CDR3 DNA reads as TGTGCCAGCAGTTACGGGACAGGGGGTATTGGTCAGCCCCAGCATTTT. It specifies CASSYGTGGIGQPQHF.

This clonotype was picked up a small number of times. The size of this beta chain means little, since it is a stray read in a library made for alpha chains. This chain links TRBV12-5 with TRBJ2-3; D remains unclear. CDR3 size: 13 residues. Germline V gene data show CDR1 as LGHNT and CDR2 as FRNRAP. V lost 3 bases and J 2 bases, leaving 6 bases between the germline ends. The DNA of the CDR3 is TGTGCTAGTGGTTTCCTCCTCACAGATACGCAGTATTTT. It codes for CASGFLLTDTQYF.

Remarks on this clonotype: This beta chain represents an off-target read in a library built for alpha chains; its size is of limited meaning. The chain has TRBV25-1 and TRBJ2-1; no clear D gene. This CDR3 region has 13 residues. V gave up 4 bases and J gave up 8 bases, with 12 bases separating them. The germline gives CDR1 MGHDK, CDR2 SYGVNS. The CDR3 here is CASSGTVTYEQFF. The CDR3 nucleotides are TGTGCCAGCAGTGGGACGGTCACGTATGAGCAGTTCTTC.

As for this clonotype: This beta chain appears as a stray read in a library generated for alpha chains; its size is not informative. This chain joins TRBV7-9 and TRBJ2-7; D gene unclear. Trimming took 5 bases from V and 3 from J, leaving 14 bases between them. Germline V CDR1 and CDR2: SEHNR, FQNEAQ (reference sequence). The CDR3 consists of 14 residues. CDR3 loop: CASSPFPAGYEQYF. CDR3 coding DNA: TGTGCCAGCAGCCCATTTCCGGCTGGCTACGAGCAGTACTTC.

This clonotype was counted between two and nine times. Found in a library prepared for alpha chains, this beta chain is an off-target read, and its abundance has little meaning. V and J are TRBV3-1 and TRBJ1-1, with D hard to call. The CDR3 is made up of 14 amino acids. Trimming shortened V by 4 bases and J by 1 base, and 10 bases separated the two germline ends. CDR1 and CDR2 from the germline V gene are LGHDT and YNNKEL (reference sequence). The CDR3 sequence is CASSRDTGNTEAFF. DNA for the CDR3: TGTGCCAGCAGCCGAGACACCGGGAACACTGAAGCTTTCTTT.

This clonotype turned up a few times. A library made for alpha chains picked up this beta chain off target, so its size means little. The J gene is TRBJ2-3, the V gene TRBV19; D is perhaps TRBD1 or TRBD2 (5 bases each). Trimming shortened V by 4 bases and J by 0 bases, and 11 bases separated the two germline ends. The CDR3 has 15 amino acids. The germline V gene encodes CDR1 LNHDA and CDR2 SQIVND (reference sequence). CDR3 nucleotides: TGTGCCAGTAGTACCCGGGGCAGAAGCACAGATACGCAGTATTTT. Translation gives CASSTRGRSTDTQYF.

This clonotype has only a few counts. This beta chain represents an off-target read in a library built for alpha chains; its size is of limited meaning. The J gene is TRBJ2-2, the V gene TRBV7-9; D may be TRBD1 or TRBD2 (6 bases each). CDR3 length: 16 residues. Germline CDR1 and CDR2: SEHNR and FQNEAQ (reference sequence). Trimming cost V 5 bases and J 4 bases, with 17 bases left between them. CDR3 coding DNA: TGTGCCAGCAGCCCTACTCTTGGAGGGGGCACCGGGGAGCTGTTTTTT. It yields the protein CASSPTLGGGTGELFF.

Worth noting for this clonotype: With the library built for alpha chains, this beta chain is off target and its frequency is not meaningful. The V and J genes are TRBV12-3 or TRBV12-4 and TRBJ2-3; tentative D call: TRBD1 (7 bases). CDR3 size: 16 residues. In DNA, the CDR3 is TGTGCGTCTCGAGTAGGGGGCGGAGGGCGCACAGATACGCAGTATTTT. It yields the protein CASRVGGGGRTDTQYF.